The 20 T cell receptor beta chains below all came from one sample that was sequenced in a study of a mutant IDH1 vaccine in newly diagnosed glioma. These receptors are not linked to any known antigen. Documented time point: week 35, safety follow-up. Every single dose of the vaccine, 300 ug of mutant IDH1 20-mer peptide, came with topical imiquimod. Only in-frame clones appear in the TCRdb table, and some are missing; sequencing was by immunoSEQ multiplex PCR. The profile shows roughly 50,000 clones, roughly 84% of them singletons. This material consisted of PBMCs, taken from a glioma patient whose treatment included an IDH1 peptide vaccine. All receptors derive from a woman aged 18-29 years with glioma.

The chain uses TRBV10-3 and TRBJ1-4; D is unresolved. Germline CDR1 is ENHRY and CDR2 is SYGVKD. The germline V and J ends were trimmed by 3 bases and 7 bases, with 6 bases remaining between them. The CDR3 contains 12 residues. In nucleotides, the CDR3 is TGTGCCATCAGTGACAAGGGTGAAAAACTGTTTTTT. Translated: CAISDKGEKLFF.

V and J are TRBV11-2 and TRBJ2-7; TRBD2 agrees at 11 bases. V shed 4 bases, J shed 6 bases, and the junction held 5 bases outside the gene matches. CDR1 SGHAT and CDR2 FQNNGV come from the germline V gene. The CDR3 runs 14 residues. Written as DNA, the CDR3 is TGTGCCAGCAGCTCGGGACTAGCGGAAGGCGAGCAGTACTTC. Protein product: CASSSGLAEGEQYF. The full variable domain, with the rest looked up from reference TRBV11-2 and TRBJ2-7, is EAGVAQSPRYKIIEKRQSVAFWCNPISGHATLYWYQQILGQGPKLLIQFQNNGVVDDSQLPKDRFSAERLKGVDSTLKIQPAKLEDSAVYLCASSSGLAEGEQYFGPGTRLTVT.

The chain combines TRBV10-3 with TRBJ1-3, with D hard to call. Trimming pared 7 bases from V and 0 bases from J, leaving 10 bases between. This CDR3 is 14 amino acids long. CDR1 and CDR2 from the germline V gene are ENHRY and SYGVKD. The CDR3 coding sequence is TGTGCCATCACGGGCGACCTCTCTGGAAACACCATATATTTT. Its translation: CAITGDLSGNTIYF.

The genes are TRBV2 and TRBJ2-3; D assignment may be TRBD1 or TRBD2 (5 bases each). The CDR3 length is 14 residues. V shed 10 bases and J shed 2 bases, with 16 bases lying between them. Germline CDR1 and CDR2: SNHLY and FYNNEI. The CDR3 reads CATYGAILTDTQYF. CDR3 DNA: TGTGCCACTTACGGGGCGATCCTCACAGATACGCAGTATTTT.

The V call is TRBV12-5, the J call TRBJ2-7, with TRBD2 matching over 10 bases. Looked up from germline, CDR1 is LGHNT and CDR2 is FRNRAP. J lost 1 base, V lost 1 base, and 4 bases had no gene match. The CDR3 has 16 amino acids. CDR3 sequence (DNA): TGTGCTAGTGGTTTGGCAGGACTAGCGGCTTCCTACGAGCAGTACTTC. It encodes CASGLAGLAASYEQYF.

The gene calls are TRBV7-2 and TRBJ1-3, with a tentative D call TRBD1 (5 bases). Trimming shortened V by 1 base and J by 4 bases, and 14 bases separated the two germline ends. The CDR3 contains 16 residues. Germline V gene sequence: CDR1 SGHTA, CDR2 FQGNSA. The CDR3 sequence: CASSLDTRAWGNTIYF. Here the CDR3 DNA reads TGTGCCAGCAGCTTAGATACCAGGGCATGGGGAAACACCATATATTTT.

The CDR3 DNA follows: TGCAGTGCCACCCTAGACCACGAGCAGTACTTC. Protein sequence: CSATLDHEQYF. The gene calls are TRBV20-1 and TRBJ2-7; unclear D gene. Trimming stripped 6 bases from V and 5 bases from J, with 11 bases between. The CDR3 consists of 11 residues. Germline CDR1 and CDR2: DFQATT and SNEGSKA (reference sequence).

The CDR3 spells CASSSPTGVGYGYTF. CDR3 bases: TGTGCCAGCAGCTCTCCTACGGGGGTTGGCTATGGCTACACCTTC. V gene TRBV5-4 combines with J gene TRBJ1-2, with a tentative D call TRBD1 (5 bases). Germline V gives CDR1 SGHNT, CDR2 YYREEE (reference sequence). The CDR3 totals 15 residues. Between the trimmed V and J ends, which lost 3 bases and 4 bases, there was a span of 16 bases.

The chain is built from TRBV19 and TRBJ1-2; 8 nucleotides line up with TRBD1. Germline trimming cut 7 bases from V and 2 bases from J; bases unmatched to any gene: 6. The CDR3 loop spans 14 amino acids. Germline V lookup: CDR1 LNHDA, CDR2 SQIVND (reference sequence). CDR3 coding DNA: TGTGCCAGTATGAGGACAGGGCTGAACTATGGCTACACCTTC. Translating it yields CASMRTGLNYGYTF.

Here the CDR3 reads CASSSFSGDTEAFF. The CDR3 bases are TGCGCCAGCAGCTCTTTTTCGGGGGACACTGAAGCTTTCTTT. The chain has TRBV5-1 and TRBJ1-1; maybe TRBD1 (5 bases). The CDR3 contains 14 residues. Germline CDR1 reads SGHRS; CDR2 reads YFSETQ. V was trimmed by 3 bases and J by 3 bases, leaving 12 bases between them.

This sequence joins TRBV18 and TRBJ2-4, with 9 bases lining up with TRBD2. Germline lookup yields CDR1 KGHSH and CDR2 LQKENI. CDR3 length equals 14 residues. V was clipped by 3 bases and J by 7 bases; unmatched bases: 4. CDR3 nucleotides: TGTGCCAGCTCACCGCAGGCGGGAGGGAACATTCAGTACTTC. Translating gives CASSPQAGGNIQYF. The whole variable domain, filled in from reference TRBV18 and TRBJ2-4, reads NAGVMQNPRHLVRRRGQEARLRCSPMKGHSHVYWYRQLPEEGLKFMVYLQKENIIDESGMPKERFSAEFPKEGPSILRIQQVVRGDSAAYFCASSPQAGGNIQYFGAGTRLSVL.

CDR3: CASSARVLAGAYYEQYF. The CDR3 DNA reads TGCGCCAGCAGCGCAAGGGTACTAGCGGGGGCCTACTACGAGCAGTACTTC. The chain has TRBV4-3 and TRBJ2-7, with 11 bases lining up with TRBD2. Germline V CDR1 and CDR2: LGHNA, YSLEER. This CDR3 is 17 amino acids long. V lost 5 bases, J lost 3 bases, and 12 bases stayed unmatched.

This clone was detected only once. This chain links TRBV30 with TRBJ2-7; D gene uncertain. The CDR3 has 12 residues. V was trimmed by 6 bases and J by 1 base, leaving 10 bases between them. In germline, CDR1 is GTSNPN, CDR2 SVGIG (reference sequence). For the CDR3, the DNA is TGTGCCTGCAGAAGGGTTTCCTACGAGCAGTACTTC. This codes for CACRRVSYEQYF. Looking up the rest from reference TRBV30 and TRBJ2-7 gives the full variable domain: SQTIHQWPATLVQPVGSPLSLECTVEGTSNPNLYWYRQAAGRGLQLLFYSVGIGQISSEVPQNLSASRPQDRQFILSSKKLLLSDSGFYLCACRRVSYEQYFGPGTRLTVT.

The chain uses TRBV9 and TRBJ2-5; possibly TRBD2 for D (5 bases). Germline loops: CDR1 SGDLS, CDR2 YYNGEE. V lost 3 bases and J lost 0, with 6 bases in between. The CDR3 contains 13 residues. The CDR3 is CASSEDYQETQYF. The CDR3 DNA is TGTGCCAGCAGCGAGGACTACCAAGAGACCCAGTACTTC.

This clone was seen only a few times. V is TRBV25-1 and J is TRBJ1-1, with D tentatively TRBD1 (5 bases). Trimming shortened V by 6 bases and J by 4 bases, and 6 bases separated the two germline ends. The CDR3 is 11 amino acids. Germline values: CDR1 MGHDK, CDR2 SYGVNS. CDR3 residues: CASRGTTEAFF. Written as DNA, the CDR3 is TGTGCCAGCAGAGGGACCACTGAAGCTTTCTTT.

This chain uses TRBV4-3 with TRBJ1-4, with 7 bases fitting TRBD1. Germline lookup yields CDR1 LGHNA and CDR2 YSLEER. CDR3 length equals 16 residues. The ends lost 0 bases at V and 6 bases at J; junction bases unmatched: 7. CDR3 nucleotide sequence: TGCGCCAGCAGCCAAGACCCAGGACAGGTCTATGAAAAACTGTTTTTT. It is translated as CASSQDPGQVYEKLFF.

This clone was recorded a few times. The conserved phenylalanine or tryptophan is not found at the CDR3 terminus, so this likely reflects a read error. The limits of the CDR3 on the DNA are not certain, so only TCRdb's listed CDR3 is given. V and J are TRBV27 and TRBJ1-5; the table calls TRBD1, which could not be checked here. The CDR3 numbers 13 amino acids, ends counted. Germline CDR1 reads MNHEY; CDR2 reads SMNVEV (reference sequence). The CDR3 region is CASTNTRGTRYSS.

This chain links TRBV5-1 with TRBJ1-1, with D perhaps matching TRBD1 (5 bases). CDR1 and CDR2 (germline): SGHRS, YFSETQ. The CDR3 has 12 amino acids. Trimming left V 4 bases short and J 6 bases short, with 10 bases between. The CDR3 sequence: CASSGTLAEAFF. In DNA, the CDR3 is TGCGCCAGCAGCGGGACTTTGGCTGAAGCTTTCTTT.

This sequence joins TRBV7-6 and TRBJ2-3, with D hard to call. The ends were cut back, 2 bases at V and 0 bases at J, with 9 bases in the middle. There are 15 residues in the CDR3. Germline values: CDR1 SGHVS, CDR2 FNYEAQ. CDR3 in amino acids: CASSLNIGSTDTQYF. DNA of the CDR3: TGTGCCAGCAGCTTAAATATCGGAAGCACAGATACGCAGTATTTT.

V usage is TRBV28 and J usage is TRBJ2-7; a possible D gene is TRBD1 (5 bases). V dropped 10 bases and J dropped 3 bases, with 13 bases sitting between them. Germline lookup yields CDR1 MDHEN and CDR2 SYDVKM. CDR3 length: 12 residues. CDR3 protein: CATQGSLYEQYF. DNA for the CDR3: TGTGCCACGCAGGGCTCTCTCTACGAGCAGTACTTC.